These T cell receptor beta chains were read from a single sample in a study of control samples from healthy donors and cancer patients. Profiled with immunoSEQ multiplex PCR; TCRdb holds only in-frame clones, not every one. The table has 150,000 or so clones, 85% to 95% seen once. The material sequenced was PBMCs. These receptors all stem from a man aged 60 to 69 with colorectal cancer. CDR3s include the opening cysteine and the closing phenylalanine or tryptophan. The D gene is left open where the match is weak. Rows may omit the clone size; those that give it use once, few, many or a size class.

>NA|TRBJ2-1|NA|TRBV11-2
TGTGCCAGCAGCTCAGGGGACTACAATGAGCAGTTCTTC
CASSSGDYNEQFF
>NA|TRBJ2-7|NA|TRBV7-8
TGTGCCAGCAGCTCGAAGGCAGGGCCCTACGAGCAGTACTTC
CASSSKAGPYEQYF
>NA|TRBJ1-1|NA|TRBV7-9
TGTGCCAGCAGCTTATCTGGTATGGACACTGAAGCTTTCTTT
CASSLSGMDTEAFF
>NA|TRBJ2-3|NA|TRBV9
TGTGCCAGCAGCCCTTCGATCGATTTCACAGATACGCAGTATTTT
CASSPSIDFTDTQYF
>NA|TRBJ1-6|NA|TRBV4-1
TGCGCCAGCAGCCAAAGGGAATACAGGGTTAATTCACCCCTCCACTTT
CASSQREYRVNSPLHF
>NA|TRBJ2-7|NA|TRBV15
TGTGCCACCAGCAGAGATCCCGGAAACTCCTACGAGCAGTACTTC
CATSRDPGNSYEQYF
>NA|TRBJ1-6|NA|TRBV7-9
TGTGCCAGCAGTCCAGGGTCCCTGAATTCACCCCTCCACTTT
CASSPGSLNSPLHF
>once|TRBJ2-2|NA|TRBV7-2
TGTGCCAGCAGCTCCCCTCTAACCGGGGAGCTGTTTTTT
CASSSPLTGELFF
>NA|TRBJ1-2|NA|TRBV10-1
TGCGCCAGCAGTGAGTCGGACAACTCGTATGGCTACACCTTC
CASSESDNSYGYTF
>NA|TRBJ1-1|NA|TRBV19
TGTGCCAGTAGTATAGGGGGGGGAGTGGCTGAAGCTTTCTTT
CASSIGGGVAEAFF
>NA|TRBJ2-5|NA|TRBV18
TGTGCCAGCTCACCATCCGCCGAAGGGCACGAGACCCAGTACTTC
CASSPSAEGHETQYF
>NA|TRBJ2-5|NA|TRBV24-1
TGTGCCACCAGTGAGTGGGGTCGGGGGATGCAAGAGACCCAGTACTTC
CATSEWGRGMQETQYF
>NA|TRBJ1-1|NA|TRBV7-9
TGTGCCAGCAGCTTACAGGGCTTTGAAGCTTTCTTT
CASSLQGFEAFF
>once|TRBJ1-5|NA|TRBV4-2
TGTGCCAGCAGCCAATCCAGAGGTAATCAGCCCCAGCATTTT
CASSQSRGNQPQHF
>NA|TRBJ1-1|TRBD1|TRBV4-3
TGCGCCAGCAGCCAAGAACGGGACAGGGTATCTGAAGCTTTCTTT
CASSQERDRVSEAFF
>NA|TRBJ1-1|NA|TRBV11-2
TGTGCCAGCAGCTCACAGGAACACACTGAAGCTTTCTTT
CASSSQEHTEAFF
>NA|TRBJ1-5|NA|TRBV6-5
TGTGCCAGCACCCAGGTATACAATCAGCCCCAGCATTTT
CASTQVYNQPQHF
>NA|TRBJ1-5|NA|TRBV5-1
TGCGCCAGCAGCTTGGAAGGGAGCAATCAGCCCCAGCATTTT
CASSLEGSNQPQHF
>NA|TRBJ2-1|NA|TRBV4-1
TGCGCCAGCAGCCAACACCCACTGGGTGGGGGCTACAATGAGCAGTTCTTC
CASSQHPLGGGYNEQFF
>NA|TRBJ1-2|TRBD1|TRBV6-5
TGTGCCAGCAGTTCCTTCCCGGGACAGGGGTCCTATGGCTACACCTTC
CASSSFPGQGSYGYTF
>NA|TRBJ2-7|NA|TRBV6-5
TGTGCCAGCAGTTACAGGGGATACGAGCAGTACTTC
CASSYRGYEQYF
>NA|TRBJ2-7|TRBD1|TRBV2
TGTGCCAGCAGCACACTAAACAGGGGGAGCTACTACGAGCAGTACTTC
CASSTLNRGSYYEQYF
>NA|TRBJ2-5|TRBD1|TRBV27
TGTGCCAGCAGTTTCTGGGACAGGGGGTTTGAGACCCAGTACTTC
CASSFWDRGFETQYF
>NA|TRBJ2-1|TRBD2|TRBV4-1
TGCGCCAGCAGCTCTCCCCTGGCGGGGGCCTACAATGAGCAGTTCTTC
CASSSPLAGAYNEQFF
>NA|TRBJ2-7|NA|TRBV5-1
TGCGCCAGCAGCTTGGCCCGGGACTCCTCCTACGAGCAGTACTTC
CASSLARDSSYEQYF
>NA|TRBJ2-1|TRBD2|TRBV4-3
TGCGCCAGCAGCCAAGGGCTAGCGGGGGGGGCGATTGAGCAGTTCTTC
CASSQGLAGGAIEQFF
>NA|TRBJ1-1|NA|TRBV3-1/TRBV3-2
TGTGCCAGCAGCCAAGATCCCCCTTTGTCAGGGTGGGACACTGAAGCTTTCTTT
CASSQDPPLSGWDTEAFF
>NA|TRBJ1-3|NA|TRBV4-1
TGCGCCAGCAGCCGGGGGAGGGGGTCTGGAAACACCATATATTTT
CASSRGRGSGNTIYF
>NA|TRBJ1-3|NA|TRBV30
TGTGGCTACCGGAGCTCTGGAAACACCATATATTTT
CGYRSSGNTIYF
>NA|TRBJ1-1|NA|TRBV24-1
TGTGCCACCAGTGGGGGTTTGACTGAAGCTTTCTTT
CATSGGLTEAFF
>NA|TRBJ2-1|NA|TRBV19
TGTGCCAGTGGAGTCCAAAGCTACAATGAGCAGTTCTTC
CASGVQSYNEQFF
>NA|TRBJ1-3|NA|TRBV2
TGTGCCAGCAGGCTTCAGGGCTCTGGAAACACCATATATTTT
CASRLQGSGNTIYF
>NA|TRBJ1-1|NA|TRBV10-3
TGTGCCATCAGTGAAGGCGGACAGCCAAACACTGAAGCTTTCTTT
CAISEGGQPNTEAFF
>NA|TRBJ1-1|NA|TRBV30
TGTGCCTGGAGTCGGAGCATTCCCCCTAGAGGCACTGAAGCTTTCTTT
CAWSRSIPPRGTEAFF
>NA|TRBJ1-5|NA|TRBV19
TGTGCCAGTAGTACTAACGACAGGTATAGCAATCAGCCCCAGCATTTT
CASSTNDRYSNQPQHF
>NA|TRBJ2-2|TRBD2|TRBV2
TGTGCCAGCAGTGAACGACTCGCGGGGGGGCTGGACACCGGGGAGCTGTTTTTT
CASSERLAGGLDTGELFF
>NA|TRBJ2-7|NA|TRBV24-1
TGTGCCACCAGTGATTCCAAGAGGACAGACGAGCAGTACTTC
CATSDSKRTDEQYF
>NA|TRBJ1-4|TRBD1|TRBV5-1
TGCGCCAGCAGCTGGGACAGGGGGCGGGAAAAACTGTTTTTT
CASSWDRGREKLFF
>NA|TRBJ1-1|NA|TRBV18
TGTGCCAGCTCATCGACGGAGAACACTGAAGCTTTCTTT
CASSSTENTEAFF
>NA|TRBJ2-1|NA|TRBV18
TGTGCCAGCTCACCACCCCGGGACGCCGGTGCGAATGAGCAGTTCTTC
CASSPPRDAGANEQFF